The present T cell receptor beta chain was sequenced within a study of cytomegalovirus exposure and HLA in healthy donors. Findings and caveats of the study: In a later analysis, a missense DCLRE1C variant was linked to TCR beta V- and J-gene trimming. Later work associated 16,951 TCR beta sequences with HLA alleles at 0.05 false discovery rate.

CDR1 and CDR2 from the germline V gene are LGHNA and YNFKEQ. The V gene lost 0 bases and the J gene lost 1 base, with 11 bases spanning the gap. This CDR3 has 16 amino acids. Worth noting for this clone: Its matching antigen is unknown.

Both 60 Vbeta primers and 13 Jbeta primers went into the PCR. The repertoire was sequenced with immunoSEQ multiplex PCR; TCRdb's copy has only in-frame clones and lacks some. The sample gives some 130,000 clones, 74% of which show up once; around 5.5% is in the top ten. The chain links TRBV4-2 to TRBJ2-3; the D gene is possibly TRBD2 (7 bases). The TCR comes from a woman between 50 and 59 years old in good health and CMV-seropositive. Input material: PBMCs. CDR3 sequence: CASSQDWEGGTDTQYF. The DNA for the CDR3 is TGTGCCAGCAGCCAAGATTGGGAGGGGGGCACAGATACGCAGTATTTT.